This T cell receptor (beta chain) stems from a study of cytotoxic CD8 clonotypes in ibrutinib-treated CLL. About the research overall: The patients comprised about a dozen relapsed/refractory and around 16 treatment-naive cases, around 18 IGHV unmutated. After a median of around 70 months, 14 patients stayed remitted and 12 progressed; responses had been partial in around 25 and complete in 2. The study's findings and limits: The clonality went up when patients responded to ibrutinib and dropped back toward baseline at progression.

Frozen-stored PBMCs produced 1.5 to 2.5 micrograms of genomic DNA for TCR beta libraries. Germline values: CDR1 SGHDN, CDR2 FVKESK. The V segment lost 1 base and the J segment 7 bases; nucleotides outside the gene matches: 6. The CDR3 covers 15 residues. Some clones are missing from TCRdb's copy, which holds only in-frame ones; the method was immunoSEQ multiplex PCR. This table has over 120,000 clones, around three quarters appearing once. This clone came up once. The target antigen is unknown. The J gene is TRBJ2-7, the V gene TRBV14; 11 bases are a match to TRBD2. Sequences were derived from PBMCs, sampled after 12 months of ibrutinib treatment. The receptor's source is a human donor with chronic lymphocytic leukemia. The CDR3 DNA is TGTGCCAGCAGCCAAGGACTAGCGGGAAGTTGGGAGCAGTACTTC. It translates to CASSQGLAGSWEQYF. The whole variable domain, filled in from reference TRBV14 and TRBJ2-7, reads EAGVTQFPSHSVIEKGQTVTLRCDPISGHDNLYWYRRVMGKEIKFLLHFVKESKQDESGMPNNRFLAERTGGTYSTLKVQPAELEDSGVYFCASSQGLAGSWEQYFGPGTRLTVT.